This TCR beta chain is from a study of cytomegalovirus exposure and HLA in healthy donors. The CDR3 spans 14 residues. Unmatched junction bases numbered 5, after V lost 4 bases and J lost 2 bases. CDR1 SGHNT and CDR2 YYREEE come from the germline V gene (reference sequence). Study-wide results and limits: The study flagged some 180 TCR beta chains as cytomegalovirus-associated. Solely CMV serostatus was available to characterize immune exposure.

PCR employed 60 Vbeta and 13 Jbeta primers. As processed by the authors: Per a later analysis, the number of unique TCR beta chains was around 79 million, of which roughly 11 million were shared. The table came from immunoSEQ multiplex PCR; TCRdb's copy has only in-frame clones and leaves some out. V and J calls and clone size follow that table, whereas D and trimming were derived from the DNA. In the table there are tens of thousands of clones, roughly two thirds of which are singletons. About this clone: Its matching antigen is unknown.

The TCR comes from a human donor in good health. The rearrangement links TRBV5-4 to TRBJ2-5; TRBD1 agrees at 7 bases. Sequenced input: PBMCs. DNA of the CDR3: TGTGCCAGCAGCCGGACAGGCCCTCAAGAGACCCAGTACTTC. Its protein product is CASSRTGPQETQYF.